The 21 T cell receptor beta chains listed next were all sequenced from one sample in a study of T-cell memory formation after mild COVID-19. Each CDR3 protein gets one entry after TCRdb re-called the 5' RACE reads with MiXCR. This repertoire shows around 300,000 distinct CDR3 sequences, approximately 8.4% found once; its top ten account for about 22%. Sequenced material: PBMCs or a T cell subset sorted from them (not recorded which). The origin of the receptors is a man between 18 and 29 years old who had mild COVID-19 (a few samples of this study predate the infection). Cell type and time point are not known.

The genes are TRBV20-1 and TRBJ2-5; the match to TRBD2 covers 12 bases. Germline CDR1 reads DFQATT; CDR2 reads SNEGSKA (reference sequence). The CDR3 covers 12 residues. After removal of 4 bases from V and 8 bases from J, the junction contained 2 bases not matched to a gene. DNA of the CDR3: TGCAGTGCTATACTAGCGGGGGGTACCCAGTACTTC. Its protein is CSAILAGGTQYF.

The table lists this clonotype with a few counts. The gene calls are TRBV7-2 and TRBJ2-7; 7 bases are shared with TRBD1. This CDR3 comprises 14 residues. Germline CDR1 SGHTA, CDR2 FQGNSA. The V gene end was trimmed by 7 bases and the J gene end by 4 bases; junction bases not matched to a gene: 10. The CDR3 is CASTSGTAAYEQYF. DNA of the CDR3: TGTGCCAGCACCTCCGGGACAGCAGCGTACGAGCAGTACTTC.

The V and J genes are TRBV20-1 and TRBJ2-5; D is uncertain. The CDR3 is 13 residues long. V lost 5 bases to trimming and J lost 2 bases, with 12 bases between them. Germline lookup yields CDR1 DFQATT and CDR2 SNEGSKA (reference sequence). CDR3 protein: CSALRLTQETQYF. The CDR3, as DNA: TGCAGTGCTCTGCGCCTTACGCAAGAGACCCAGTACTTC.

The V and J genes are TRBV12-3 or TRBV12-4 and TRBJ1-1; TRBD1 might be the D (5 bases). V lost 7 bases and J lost 4, with 19 bases in between. The CDR3 loop spans 15 amino acids. The CDR3 DNA follows: TGTGCCAGCACCGTCTTGGGACGGGGGTCCACTGAAGCTTTCTTT. Amino acid sequence: CASTVLGRGSTEAFF.

This clonotype was seen a handful of times. This chain connects TRBV12-3 or TRBV12-4 to TRBJ1-4; D is possibly TRBD1 (5 bases). With 6 bases removed from V and 0 bases from J, the gap between germline ends came to 11 bases. The CDR3 is 15 residues long. As DNA, the CDR3 is TGTGCCAGCAGGTCTGACAGATCAACTAATGAAAAACTGTTTTTT. This sequence encodes CASRSDRSTNEKLFF.

CDR3 DNA: TGTGCCACCCGAGGGGGGCTTTCGAATTCACCCCTCCACTTT. Amino acids: CATRGGLSNSPLHF. The rearrangement joins TRBV6-1 to TRBJ1-6, with D tentatively TRBD1 (6 bases). Trimming left V 10 bases short and J 7 bases short, with 17 bases between. The germline V gene encodes CDR1 MNHNS and CDR2 SASEGT. The CDR3 is made up of 14 amino acids.

This chain connects TRBV18 to TRBJ1-4, with D possibly TRBD1 on 5 matching bases. The length of the CDR3 is 16 residues. Trimming left V 0 bases short and J 1 base short, with 9 bases between. Germline V gene sequence: CDR1 KGHSH, CDR2 LQKENI. DNA of the CDR3: TGTGCCAGCTCACCACCGGATGGGGGAACTAATGAAAAACTGTTTTTT. It translates to CASSPPDGGTNEKLFF. The full variable domain, completed using reference TRBV18 and TRBJ1-4, is NAGVMQNPRHLVRRRGQEARLRCSPMKGHSHVYWYRQLPEEGLKFMVYLQKENIIDESGMPKERFSAEFPKEGPSILRIQQVVRGDSAAYFCASSPPDGGTNEKLFFGSGTQLSVL.

The chain is built from TRBV7-2 and TRBJ1-1; D not resolved. Germline CDR1 is SGHTA and CDR2 is FQGNSA. V was trimmed by 2 bases and J by 2 bases, leaving 9 bases between them. There are 14 residues in the CDR3. The DNA for the CDR3 is TGTGCCAGCAGCTTACAGCTGGCTAACACTGAAGCTTTCTTT. Its translation: CASSLQLANTEAFF.

This clonotype has a count of ten or more. The chain is built from TRBV24-1 and TRBJ2-5, with TRBD2 identical over 8 bases. Germline-derived CDR1 and CDR2 are KGHDR and SFDVKD. V shed 10 bases and J 0 bases; nucleotides not matched to a gene: 3. This CDR3 contains 13 residues. The CDR3 loop reads CATQGLDQETQYF. The CDR3 nucleotides read TGTGCCACGCAGGGACTAGACCAAGAGACCCAGTACTTC.

V is TRBV20-1 and J is TRBJ1-3; D unresolved. Per the germline V gene, CDR1 is DFQATT and CDR2 is SNEGSKA (reference sequence). Deletions cut 3 bases from V and 2 bases from J, with 11 bases between. There are 14 residues in the CDR3. The CDR3 protein is CSARRFGAGNTIYF. CDR3 sequence (DNA): TGCAGTGCTAGGAGGTTCGGGGCTGGAAACACCATATATTTT.

V usage is TRBV5-5 and J usage is TRBJ1-6, with 7 nucleotides matching TRBD1. J lost 1 base, V lost 1 base, and 11 bases had no gene match. Germline CDR1 reads SGHKS; CDR2 reads YYEKEE (reference sequence). This CDR3 has 19 residues. CDR3 coding DNA: TGTGCCAGCAGCTTGAGGTCGAGGACAGGCGAATCCTATAATTCACCCCTCCACTTT. Its translation: CASSLRSRTGESYNSPLHF.

This rearrangement joins TRBV7-2 to TRBJ1-2; tentatively, D is TRBD1 (5 bases). Trimming left V 4 bases short and J 8 bases short, with 17 bases between. From germline, CDR1 is SGHTA and CDR2 FQGNSA. This CDR3 is 14 amino acids long. CDR3: CASSSAQGFGGYTF. The CDR3, as DNA: TGTGCCAGCAGCTCCGCCCAGGGATTCGGGGGCTACACCTTC.

This clonotype was seen a few times. The genes are TRBV20-1 and TRBJ2-5, with a weak D call TRBD1 (6 bases). Trimming left V 5 bases short and J 1 base short, with 20 bases between. The CDR3 loop spans 16 amino acids. The germline V gene has CDR1 DFQATT and CDR2 SNEGSKA (reference sequence). Here the CDR3 DNA reads TGCAGTGCTCAACGGACAGCGTCTACGATCCAAGAGACCCAGTACTTC. Protein product: CSAQRTASTIQETQYF.

The V and J genes are TRBV12-3 or TRBV12-4 and TRBJ1-1; D is possibly TRBD1 (5 bases). V was trimmed by 7 bases and J by 5 bases, leaving 11 bases between them. This CDR3 has 12 residues. CDR3 DNA: TGTGCCAGCACCCCGGGGGTTACTGAAGCTTTCTTT. It translates to CASTPGVTEAFF.

The V and J genes are TRBV7-8 and TRBJ2-3; 9 nucleotides line up with TRBD2. This CDR3 comprises 15 residues. The trim removed 5 bases at V and 6 bases at J, leaving 9 bases unmatched. Germline CDR1 SGHVS, CDR2 FQNEAQ. CDR3 residues: CASSLPAGGPDTQYF. DNA for the CDR3: TGTGCCAGCAGCCTCCCGGCGGGGGGGCCCGATACGCAGTATTTT. Drawing the rest from reference TRBV7-8 and TRBJ2-3, the complete variable domain is GAGVSQSPRYKVAKRGQDVALRCDPISGHVSLFWYQQALGQGPEFLTYFQNEAQLDKSGLPSDRFFAERPEGSVSTLKIQRTQQEDSAVYLCASSLPAGGPDTQYFGPGTRLTVL.

This sequence joins TRBV19 and TRBJ2-1, with D uncertain. Trimming cost V 9 bases and J 0 bases, with 12 bases left between them. The CDR3 is 14 amino acids. CDR1 is LNHDA and CDR2 is SQIVND in the germline V gene (reference sequence). CDR3 in amino acids: CASRTASSYNEQFF. The CDR3 DNA is TGTGCCAGCAGGACCGCAAGCTCCTACAATGAGCAGTTCTTC.

Ten or more counts support this clonotype. The chain is built from TRBV5-1 and TRBJ2-7; 8 nucleotides line up with TRBD1. V lost 0 bases, J lost 6 bases, and 8 bases stayed unmatched. The CDR3 sequence is 15 residues long. CDR1 and CDR2 from the germline V gene are SGHRS and YFSETQ. Here the CDR3 DNA reads TGCGCCAGCAGCTTGGGGGGGCAGGGGGCCCTCGAGCAGTACTTC. Its protein product is CASSLGGQGALEQYF.

This clonotype was seen a few times. The CDR3 region has the DNA TGTGCCAGCAGCTCTGGGGGTCAAGAGACCCAGTACTTC. Encoded protein: CASSSGGQETQYF. The chain combines TRBV7-7 with TRBJ2-5; D may match TRBD1 or TRBD2 (5 bases each). This CDR3 contains 13 residues. Looked up from germline, CDR1 is SSHAT and CDR2 is FNYEAQ (reference sequence). The V and J ends lost 4 bases and 2 bases respectively, with 8 bases between them.

In its sample, this clonotype was seen a few times. The rearrangement uses TRBV5-6 and TRBJ1-1, with D hard to call. Germline-derived CDR1 and CDR2 are SGHDT and YYEEEE. Trimming removed 4 bases from V and 2 bases from J, with 15 bases in between. This CDR3 spans 15 amino acids. The CDR3 sequence is CASSHRGWGNTEAFF. DNA of the CDR3: TGTGCCAGCAGCCACCGAGGATGGGGAAACACTGAAGCTTTCTTT.

The chain couples TRBV12-3 or TRBV12-4 to TRBJ1-3, with 8 bases that match TRBD1. V dropped 6 bases and J dropped 1; count of bases not matched to a gene: 8. The CDR3 spans 16 residues. In DNA, the CDR3 is TGTGCCAGCAGGGGGGGGGGACAGGCGTCTGGAAACACCATATATTTT. Protein: CASRGGGQASGNTIYF.

The CDR3 sequence: CASSRQGTGTPLHF. For the CDR3, the DNA is TGCGCCAGCAGCCGACAGGGGACGGGGACACCCCTCCACTTT. The chain links TRBV10-2 to TRBJ1-6; the match to TRBD1 covers 8 bases. The CDR3 length is 14 residues. The germline V gene has CDR1 WSHSY and CDR2 SAAADI. V shed 6 bases, J shed 11 bases, and the junction held 9 bases outside the gene matches.